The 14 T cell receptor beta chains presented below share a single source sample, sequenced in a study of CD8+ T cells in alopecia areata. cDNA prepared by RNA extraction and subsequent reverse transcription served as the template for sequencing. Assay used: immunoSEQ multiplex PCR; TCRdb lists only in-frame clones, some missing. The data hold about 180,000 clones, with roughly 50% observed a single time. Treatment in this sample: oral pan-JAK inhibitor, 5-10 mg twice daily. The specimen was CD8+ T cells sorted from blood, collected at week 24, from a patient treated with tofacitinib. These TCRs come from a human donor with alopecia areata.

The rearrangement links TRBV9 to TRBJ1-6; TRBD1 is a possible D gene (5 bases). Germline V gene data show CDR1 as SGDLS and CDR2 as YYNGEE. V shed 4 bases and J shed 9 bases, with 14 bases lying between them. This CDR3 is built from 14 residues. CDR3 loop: CASSPAGDGSPLHF. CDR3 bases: TGTGCCAGCAGCCCGGCGGGGGATGGTTCACCCCTCCACTTT.

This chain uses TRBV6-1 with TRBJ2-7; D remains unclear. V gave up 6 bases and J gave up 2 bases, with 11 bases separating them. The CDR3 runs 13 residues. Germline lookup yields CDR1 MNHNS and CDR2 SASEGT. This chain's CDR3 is CASSEKGPYEQYF. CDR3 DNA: TGTGCCAGCAGCGAGAAGGGTCCCTACGAGCAGTACTTC.

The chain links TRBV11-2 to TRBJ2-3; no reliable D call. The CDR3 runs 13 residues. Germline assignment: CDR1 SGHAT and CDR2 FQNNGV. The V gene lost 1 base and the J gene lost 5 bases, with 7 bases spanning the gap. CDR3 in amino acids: CASSLGSGDTQYF. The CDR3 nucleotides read TGTGCCAGCAGCTTAGGGTCAGGAGATACGCAGTATTTT. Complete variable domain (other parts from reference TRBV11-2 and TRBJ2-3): EAGVAQSPRYKIIEKRQSVAFWCNPISGHATLYWYQQILGQGPKLLIQFQNNGVVDDSQLPKDRFSAERLKGVDSTLKIQPAKLEDSAVYLCASSLGSGDTQYFGPGTRLTVL.

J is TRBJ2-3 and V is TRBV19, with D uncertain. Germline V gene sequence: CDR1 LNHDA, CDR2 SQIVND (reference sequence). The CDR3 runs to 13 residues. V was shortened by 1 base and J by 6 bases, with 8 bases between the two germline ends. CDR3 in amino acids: CASSIGGPDTQYF. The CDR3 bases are TGTGCCAGTAGTATAGGCGGACCCGATACGCAGTATTTT.

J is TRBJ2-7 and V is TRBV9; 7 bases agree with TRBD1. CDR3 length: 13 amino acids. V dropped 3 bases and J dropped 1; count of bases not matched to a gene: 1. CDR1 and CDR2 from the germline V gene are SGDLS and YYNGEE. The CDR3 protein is CASSGGQSYEQYF. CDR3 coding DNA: TGTGCCAGCAGCGGGGGACAGTCCTACGAGCAGTACTTC.

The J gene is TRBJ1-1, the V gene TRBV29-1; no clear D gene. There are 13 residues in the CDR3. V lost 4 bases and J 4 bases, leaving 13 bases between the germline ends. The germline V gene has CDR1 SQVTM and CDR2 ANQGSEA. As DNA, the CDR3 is TGCAGCGTTGTCGGTGGTGAGGGCACTGAAGCTTTCTTT. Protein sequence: CSVVGGEGTEAFF.

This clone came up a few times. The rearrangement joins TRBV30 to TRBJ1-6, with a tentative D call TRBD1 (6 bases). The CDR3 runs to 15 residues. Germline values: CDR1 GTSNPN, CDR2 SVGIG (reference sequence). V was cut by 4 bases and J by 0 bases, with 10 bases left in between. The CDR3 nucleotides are TGTGCCTGGAATGACAGGAGCTCCTATAATTCACCCCTCCACTTT. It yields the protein CAWNDRSSYNSPLHF.

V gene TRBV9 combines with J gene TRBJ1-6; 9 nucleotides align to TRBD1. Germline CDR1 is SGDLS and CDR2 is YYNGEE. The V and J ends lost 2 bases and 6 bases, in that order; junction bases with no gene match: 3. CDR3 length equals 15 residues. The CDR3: CASSVGDRANSPLHF. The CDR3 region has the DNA TGTGCCAGCAGCGTCGGGGACAGGGCTAATTCACCCCTCCACTTT. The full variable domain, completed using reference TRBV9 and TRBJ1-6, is DSGVTQTPKHLITATGQRVTLRCSPRSGDLSVYWYQQSLDQGLQFLIQYYNGEERAKGNILERFSAQQFPDLHSELNLSSLELGDSALYFCASSVGDRANSPLHFGNGTRLTVT.

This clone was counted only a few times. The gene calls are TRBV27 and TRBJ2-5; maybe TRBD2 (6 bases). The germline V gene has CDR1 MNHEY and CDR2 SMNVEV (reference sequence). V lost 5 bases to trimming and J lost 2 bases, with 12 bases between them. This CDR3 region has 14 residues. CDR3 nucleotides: TGTGCCAGCAGTCCGGCGGGACGGCAAGAGACCCAGTACTTC. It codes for CASSPAGRQETQYF.

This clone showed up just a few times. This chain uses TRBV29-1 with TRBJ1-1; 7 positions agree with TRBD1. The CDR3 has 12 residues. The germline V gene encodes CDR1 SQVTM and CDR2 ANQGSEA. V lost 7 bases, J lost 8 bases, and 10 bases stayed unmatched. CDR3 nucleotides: TGCAGCGCTCCACTCCGGGACAGAGAAGCTTTCTTT. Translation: CSAPLRDREAFF.

The CDR3 protein is CASSSDSFEAFF. The CDR3 DNA follows: TGCGCCAGCAGCTCTGACAGTTTTGAAGCTTTCTTT. The chain joins TRBV5-1 to TRBJ1-1, with a weak D call TRBD1 (5 bases). The V and J ends lost 3 bases and 7 bases respectively, with 10 bases between them. Germline CDR1 reads SGHRS; CDR2 reads YFSETQ. The length of the CDR3 is 12 residues.

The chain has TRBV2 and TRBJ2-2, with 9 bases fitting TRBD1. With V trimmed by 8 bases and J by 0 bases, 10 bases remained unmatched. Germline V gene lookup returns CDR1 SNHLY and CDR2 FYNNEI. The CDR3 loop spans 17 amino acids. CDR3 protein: CASSYPGDRANTGELFF. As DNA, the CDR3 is TGTGCCAGCTCATACCCTGGGGACAGGGCGAACACCGGGGAGCTGTTTTTT. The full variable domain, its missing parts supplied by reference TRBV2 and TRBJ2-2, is EPEVTQTPSHQVTQMGQEVILRCVPISNHLYFYWYRQILGQKVEFLVSFYNNEISEKSEIFDDQFSVERPDGSNFTLKIRSTKLEDSAMYFCASSYPGDRANTGELFFGEGSRLTVL.

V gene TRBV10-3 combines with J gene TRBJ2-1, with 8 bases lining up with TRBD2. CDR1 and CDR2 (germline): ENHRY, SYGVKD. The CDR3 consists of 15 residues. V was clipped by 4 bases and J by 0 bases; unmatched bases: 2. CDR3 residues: CAISGGGSSYNEQFF. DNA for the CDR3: TGTGCCATCAGTGGCGGGGGGAGCTCCTACAATGAGCAGTTCTTC.

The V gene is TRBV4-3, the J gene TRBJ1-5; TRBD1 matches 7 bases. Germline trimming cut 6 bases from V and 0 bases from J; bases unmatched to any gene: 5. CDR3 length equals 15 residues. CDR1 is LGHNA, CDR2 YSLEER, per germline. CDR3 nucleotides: TGCGCCAGCAGGACGGACAGGTATAGCAATCAGCCCCAGCATTTT. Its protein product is CASRTDRYSNQPQHF.